The 11 T cell receptor beta chains below all came from one sample that was sequenced in a study of blood T cell repertoires in COVID-19. Profiled with immunoSEQ multiplex PCR; TCRdb holds only in-frame clones, not every one. In the table there are more than 70,000 clones, around 86% of which are singletons. Material for sequencing was peripheral blood. The receptors come from a human donor in a cohort sampled during active COVID-19.

V and J are TRBV9 and TRBJ2-3; weak D call: TRBD2 (7 bases). Germline values: CDR1 SGDLS, CDR2 YYNGEE. The CDR3 totals 16 residues. Between the trimmed V and J ends, which lost 1 base and 5 bases, there was a span of 17 bases. The CDR3 nucleotides are TGTGCCAGCAGCGTAAACTTGGGGGGGGGCCAAGATACGCAGTATTTT. Residues: CASSVNLGGGQDTQYF. Supplemented by reference TRBV9 and TRBJ2-3, the full variable domain reads DSGVTQTPKHLITATGQRVTLRCSPRSGDLSVYWYQQSLDQGLQFLIQYYNGEERAKGNILERFSAQQFPDLHSELNLSSLELGDSALYFCASSVNLGGGQDTQYFGPGTRLTVL.

The V gene is TRBV2, the J gene TRBJ2-7; D possibly corresponds to TRBD2 (6 bases). This CDR3 region has 13 residues. The germline CDR1 and CDR2 sequences are SNHLY and FYNNEI. V shed 2 bases and J shed 7 bases, with 12 bases lying between them. CDR3 loop: CASSESRAGEQYF. The CDR3 DNA is TGTGCCAGCAGTGAAAGCAGGGCGGGGGAGCAGTACTTC.

This clone was recorded a few times. This chain links TRBV3-1 (or the pseudogene TRBV3-2) with TRBJ1-4, with D possibly matching TRBD1 (6 bases). Germline CDR1 is LGHDT and CDR2 is YNNKEL (reference sequence). The V end lost 1 base, the J end lost 0 bases, and 15 bases lay between the germline ends. The CDR3 length is 18 residues. The CDR3 reads CASSQARGASATNEKLFF. The CDR3 region has the DNA TGTGCCAGCAGCCAAGCCCGGGGGGCCTCTGCAACTAATGAAAAACTGTTTTTT.

V is TRBV19 and J is TRBJ2-7, with 7 bases identical to TRBD2. Trimming removed 3 bases from V and 6 bases from J; junction bases left unmatched: 5. The CDR3 extends over 13 amino acids. The germline V gene encodes CDR1 LNHDA and CDR2 SQIVND (reference sequence). This chain's CDR3 is CASSIGRVGEQYF. The DNA of the CDR3 is TGTGCCAGTAGTATTGGGAGGGTTGGCGAGCAGTACTTC.

The chain joins TRBV24-1 to TRBJ2-3; possible D gene TRBD2, 5 bases. The V and J ends lost 5 bases and 6 bases respectively, with 8 bases between them. In germline, CDR1 is KGHDR, CDR2 SFDVKD. This CDR3 has 12 amino acids. CDR3 loop: CATSGTGDTQYF. In nucleotides, the CDR3 is TGTGCCACCAGTGGGACGGGGGATACGCAGTATTTT.

The CDR3 reads CASSPPGLAGTGELFF. The DNA for the CDR3 is TGTGCCAGCAGCCCGCCCGGACTAGCGGGGACCGGGGAGCTGTTTTTT. The chain couples TRBV7-2 to TRBJ2-2, with 12 bases identical to TRBD2. Germline V gives CDR1 SGHTA, CDR2 FQGNSA. With 5 bases clipped from V and 5 bases from J, the junction kept 6 bases outside the gene matches. There are 16 residues in the CDR3.

The chain combines TRBV10-2 with TRBJ2-1; D is perhaps TRBD2 (6 bases). Germline values: CDR1 WSHSY, CDR2 SAAADI. V lost 7 bases and J lost 4, with 8 bases in between. CDR3 length: 12 amino acids. The CDR3 region is CASKAGYNEQFF. The CDR3, as DNA: TGCGCCAGCAAAGCGGGTTACAATGAGCAGTTCTTC.

The chain carries TRBV7-2 and TRBJ1-2; no firm D call. Germline V gene data show CDR1 as SGHTA and CDR2 as FQGNSA. This CDR3 spans 13 amino acids. The V end was cut by 2 bases, the J end by 7 bases, with 11 bases between. In DNA, the CDR3 is TGTGCCAGCAGCTTAACGTACAGCGGTGGCTACACCTTC. It yields the protein CASSLTYSGGYTF.

Concerning this clone: At one of its ends the junction is not consistent with the germline gene, which may arise from a read error. The V and J genes are TRBV7-9 and TRBJ1-6; unclear D gene. The length of the CDR3 is 14 residues. CDR1 is SEHNR, CDR2 FQNEAQ, per germline (reference sequence). CDR3 residues: CASSLNQDNSPLHF. The CDR3, as DNA: TGTGCCAGCAGCCTCAATCAGGATAATTCGCCCCTCCACTTT.

This chain joins TRBV5-4 and TRBJ2-1, with 12 bases that match TRBD2. The CDR3 has 16 amino acids. The trim removed 4 bases at V and 9 bases at J, leaving 11 bases unmatched. Germline V gene data show CDR1 as SGHNT and CDR2 as YYREEE (reference sequence). The CDR3 region has the DNA TGTGCCAGCAGCCCGTCTAGCGGGGGGGCCCTTCGTGAGCAGTTCTTC. It yields the protein CASSPSSGGALREQFF.

This chain connects TRBV5-4 to TRBJ1-4; possible D gene TRBD1, 5 bases. The CDR3 consists of 14 residues. The germline gives CDR1 SGHNT, CDR2 YYREEE (reference sequence). V lost 3 bases, J lost 0 bases, and 6 bases lay in between. The DNA of the CDR3 is TGTGCCAGCAGCTCAGGGTCAACTAATGAAAAACTGTTTTTT. As protein: CASSSGSTNEKLFF.